Below are 28 T cell receptor beta chains sequenced from a single sample in a study of T-cell memory formation after mild COVID-19. TCRdb re-analysed the 5' RACE reads in MiXCR, keeping a single row per CDR3 protein. The sample includes over 350,000 distinct CDR3 sequences, 20% to 30% of them seen just once. The sequenced material came from PBMCs or a T cell subset sorted from them (not recorded which). The origin of the receptors is an adult woman who had mild COVID-19 (a few samples of this study predate the infection). Cell type and time point are not known.

This clonotype was counted once. The chain carries TRBV7-9 and TRBJ1-1, with D uncertain. The length of the CDR3 is 14 residues. V was shortened by 1 base and J by 1 base, with 7 bases between the two germline ends. The germline gives CDR1 SEHNR, CDR2 FQNEAQ (reference sequence). The DNA for the CDR3 is TGTGCCAGCAGCTTAGTTTTAGCGAACACTGAAGCTTTCTTT. Amino acids: CASSLVLANTEAFF.

This clonotype was seen a few times. CDR3 residues: CSDKRRVQETQYF. CDR3 bases: TGCAGCGATAAGCGGAGGGTGCAAGAGACCCAGTACTTC. J is TRBJ2-5 and V is TRBV29-1, with D possibly TRBD2 on 6 matching bases. The germline CDR1 and CDR2 sequences are SQVTM and ANQGSEA. Trimming shortened V by 7 bases and J by 2 bases, and 14 bases separated the two germline ends. The CDR3 consists of 13 residues.

The CDR3 DNA follows: TGTGCCAGCAGTTCTTCCGGGACAGGGGCTGAAGCTTTCTTT. It encodes CASSSSGTGAEAFF. This chain joins TRBV12-3 or TRBV12-4 and TRBJ1-1; TRBD1 matches 10 bases. This CDR3 is built from 14 residues. The V gene end was trimmed by 4 bases and the J gene end by 6 bases; junction bases not matched to a gene: 5.

Ten or more counts support this clonotype. Germline is not matched at one junction end, which may reflect a read error. The V gene is TRBV10-3, the J gene TRBJ2-7; D is possibly TRBD2 (5 bases). Germline-derived CDR1 and CDR2 are ENHRY and SYGVKD. The CDR3 totals 11 residues. The CDR3 protein is CAIASSHEQYF. The CDR3 DNA sequence: TGTGCCATCGCTAGCTCCCACGAGCAGTACTTC.

This clonotype has just a few counts. V gene TRBV4-2 combines with J gene TRBJ2-6, with D hard to call. The V end was cut by 4 bases, the J end by 0 bases, with 7 bases between. Germline values: CDR1 LGHNA, CDR2 YNFKEQ. The CDR3 is 15 amino acids. CDR3 sequence (DNA): TGTGCCAGCAGCCCATTACTCTCTGGGGCCAACGTCCTGACTTTC. Protein: CASSPLLSGANVLTF.

This clonotype has only a few counts. DNA of the CDR3: TGTGCCAGCAGCTGGAGGGCCCTAGCGGGGACCGGGGAGCTGTTTTTT. Its translation is CASSWRALAGTGELFF. The chain joins TRBV5-8 to TRBJ2-2; TRBD2 matches 9 bases. The V segment lost 3 bases and the J segment 5 bases; nucleotides outside the gene matches: 8. Germline CDR1 reads SGHTS; CDR2 reads YDEGEE. The CDR3 totals 16 residues.

This clonotype has a handful of counts. This chain connects TRBV9 to TRBJ2-1, with 7 bases identical to TRBD2. This CDR3 has 15 residues. Germline lookup yields CDR1 SGDLS and CDR2 YYNGEE. V lost 2 bases to trimming and J lost 5 bases; unmatched junction nucleotides: 7. The CDR3 DNA follows: TGTGCCAGCAGCGTCACTAGCGTTACTAACAATGAGCAGTTCTTC. This encodes CASSVTSVTNNEQFF.

The chain joins TRBV11-2 to TRBJ1-2; D not resolved. The V end lost 0 bases, the J end lost 4 bases, and 12 bases lay between the germline ends. The CDR3 is 15 amino acids. Germline loops: CDR1 SGHAT, CDR2 FQNNGV. CDR3 coding DNA: TGTGCCAGCAGCTTAGATTGGTCAGAGATCTATGGCTACACCTTC. This encodes CASSLDWSEIYGYTF.

The V gene is TRBV12-3 or TRBV12-4, the J gene TRBJ2-4; TRBD2 is a possible D gene (5 bases). The CDR3 sequence is 14 residues long. Trimming cost V 7 bases and J 2 bases, with 12 bases left between them. The CDR3 region has the DNA TGTGCCAGCAAACGGGATAGGACCAAAAACATTCAGTACTTC. Translating it yields CASKRDRTKNIQYF.

The chain uses TRBV7-9 and TRBJ2-1; a possible D gene is TRBD2 (6 bases). This CDR3 has 17 amino acids. The germline CDR1 and CDR2 sequences are SEHNR and FQNEAQ (reference sequence). V was pared by 1 base and J by 0 bases, with 13 bases between. The CDR3 region has the DNA TGTGCCAGCAGCTTAGAACTAGCCGAGGGCTCCTACAATGAGCAGTTCTTC. Its translation is CASSLELAEGSYNEQFF. The full variable domain, with the rest looked up from reference TRBV7-9 and TRBJ2-1, is DTGVSQNPRHKITKRGQNVTFRCDPISEHNRLYWYRQTLGQGPEFLTYFQNEAQLEKSRLLSDRFSAERPKGSFSTLEIQRTEQGDSAMYLCASSLELAEGSYNEQFFGPGTRLTVL.

The sample holds a few counts of this clonotype. The rearrangement links TRBV5-4 to TRBJ2-3; tentatively, D is TRBD2 (6 bases). This CDR3 contains 15 residues. Trimming took off 4 bases at V and 1 base at J, with 13 bases between the two ends. Germline CDR1 reads SGHNT; CDR2 reads YYREEE (reference sequence). The chain's CDR3 is CASSRRDLGTDTQYF. CDR3 in DNA: TGTGCCAGCAGCCGCCGGGACTTAGGCACAGATACGCAGTATTTT.

This sequence joins TRBV7-9 and TRBJ2-2; possible D gene TRBD2, 6 bases. The germline V gene has CDR1 SEHNR and CDR2 FQNEAQ (reference sequence). CDR3 size: 14 residues. V was shortened by 11 bases and J by 4 bases, with 17 bases between the two germline ends. CDR3 amino acids: CAWEVGLSTGELFF. CDR3 in DNA: TGTGCCTGGGAGGTCGGGTTATCCACCGGGGAGCTGTTTTTT. The full variable domain, in which reference TRBV7-9 and TRBJ2-2 provide the parts outside the CDR3, is DTGVSQNPRHKITKRGQNVTFRCDPISEHNRLYWYRQTLGQGPEFLTYFQNEAQLEKSRLLSDRFSAERPKGSFSTLEIQRTEQGDSAMYLCAWEVGLSTGELFFGEGSRLTVL.

This chain uses TRBV12-3 or TRBV12-4 with TRBJ2-1; 12 bases line up with TRBD2. V trimming: 9 bases; J trimming: 9 bases; junction bases outside the gene matches: 6. This CDR3 region has 13 residues. This CDR3 reads CASGPSGGGEQFF. CDR3 bases: TGTGCCAGTGGTCCTAGCGGGGGGGGTGAGCAGTTCTTC.

The V gene is TRBV12-3 or TRBV12-4, the J gene TRBJ2-6; 7 nucleotides agree with TRBD2. The CDR3 has 17 residues. V shed 4 bases and J 2 bases; nucleotides not matched to a gene: 8. CDR3 region: CASSSTLGGAGANVLTF. CDR3 bases: TGTGCCAGCAGTTCTACTCTGGGGGGGGCTGGGGCCAACGTCCTGACTTTC.

This clonotype was seen a few times. The rearrangement uses TRBV7-2 and TRBJ2-1; no clear D gene. CDR1 and CDR2 from the germline V gene are SGHTA and FQGNSA. Trimming pared 1 base from V and 7 bases from J, leaving 8 bases between. There are 13 residues in the CDR3. CDR3 sequence reads: CASSLVLRNEQFF. For the CDR3, the DNA is TGTGCCAGCAGCTTAGTCCTTCGAAATGAGCAGTTCTTC.

V and J are TRBV5-6 and TRBJ2-5, with D perhaps matching TRBD1 (5 bases). CDR3 length equals 14 residues. V lost 0 bases and J lost 1, with 7 bases in between. Germline CDR1 reads SGHDT; CDR2 reads YYEEEE. For the CDR3, the DNA is TGTGCCAGCAGCTTGGGACAGTTCCAAGAGACCCAGTACTTC. It codes for CASSLGQFQETQYF.

The V gene is TRBV7-3, the J gene TRBJ2-3; a possible D gene is TRBD2 (6 bases). Germline CDR1 SGHTA, CDR2 FQGTGA. V gave up 2 bases and J gave up 6 bases, with 15 bases separating them. The CDR3 is 15 residues long. Written as DNA, the CDR3 is TGTGCCAGCAGCTTATCTACCCCGGCGGGGGATACGCAGTATTTT. This gives the protein CASSLSTPAGDTQYF.

This chain connects TRBV5-1 to TRBJ2-3; 12 nucleotides agree with TRBD2. Looked up from germline, CDR1 is SGHRS and CDR2 is YFSETQ. The ends lost 0 bases at V and 2 bases at J; junction bases unmatched: 7. This CDR3 is 18 amino acids long. The CDR3 loop reads CASSLEASGGVYTDTQYF. The CDR3 bases are TGCGCCAGCAGCTTGGAGGCTAGCGGGGGGGTTTACACAGATACGCAGTATTTT. The variable domain in full, completed from reference TRBV5-1 and TRBJ2-3, reads KAGVTQTPRYLIKTRGQQVTLSCSPISGHRSVSWYQQTPGQGLQFLFEYFSETQRNKGNFPGRFSGRQFSNSRSEMNVSTLELGDSALYLCASSLEASGGVYTDTQYFGPGTRLTVL.

The chain couples TRBV7-3 to TRBJ2-1, with 7 bases fitting TRBD2. Germline loops: CDR1 SGHTA, CDR2 FQGTGA. The length of the CDR3 is 15 residues. The ends lost 2 bases at V and 9 bases at J; junction bases unmatched: 10. The CDR3 is CASSLEGAREGEQFF. In nucleotides, the CDR3 is TGTGCCAGCAGCTTAGAAGGAGCGAGGGAGGGTGAGCAGTTCTTC.

This clonotype was counted between two and nine times. The chain is built from TRBV4-1 and TRBJ2-3; D gene ambiguous. The germline CDR1 and CDR2 sequences are MGHRA and YSYEKL. V lost 0 bases, J lost 1 base, and 5 bases lay in between. This CDR3 spans 14 amino acids. The CDR3 spells CASSQDRRTDTQYF. DNA of the CDR3: TGCGCCAGCAGCCAAGATCGACGCACAGATACGCAGTATTTT.

The sample holds a few counts of this clonotype. The gene calls are TRBV3-1 and TRBJ2-2; D is possibly TRBD2 (5 bases). The CDR3 extends over 14 amino acids. The ends were cut back, 9 bases at V and 2 bases at J, with 13 bases in the middle. Germline CDR1 is LGHDT and CDR2 is YNNKEL (reference sequence). CDR3: CASLAGENTGELFF. CDR3 coding DNA: TGTGCCAGTTTGGCGGGCGAAAACACCGGGGAGCTGTTTTTT.

The rearrangement uses TRBV20-1 and TRBJ1-4; D is uncertain. CDR1 DFQATT and CDR2 SNEGSKA come from the germline V gene (reference sequence). The CDR3 is made up of 17 amino acids. V dropped 6 bases and J dropped 7 bases, with 27 bases sitting between them. CDR3 protein: CSAPRSGSGGVGEKLFF. CDR3 in DNA: TGCAGTGCCCCAAGGTCCGGCAGCGGCGGGGTTGGTGAAAAACTGTTTTTT.

V is TRBV20-1 and J is TRBJ1-1; 9 bases are a match to TRBD1. The germline gives CDR1 DFQATT, CDR2 SNEGSKA (reference sequence). V lost 6 bases, J lost 4 bases, and 6 bases stayed unmatched. The CDR3 loop spans 13 amino acids. The CDR3: CSAPGQGFTEAFF. CDR3 in DNA: TGCAGTGCCCCCGGACAGGGGTTCACTGAAGCTTTCTTT.

The V and J genes are TRBV6-1 and TRBJ2-5; TRBD2 aligns across 9 bases. CDR3 size: 13 residues. CDR1 is MNHNS, CDR2 SASEGT, per germline. V was pared by 11 bases and J by 1 base, with 5 bases of the junction left unmatched. The CDR3 sequence: CASLAGTQETQYF. For the CDR3, the DNA is TGTGCCTCCCTAGCGGGGACCCAAGAGACCCAGTACTTC.

This clonotype appeared a few times. The chain joins TRBV7-6 to TRBJ2-1; 8 nucleotides line up with TRBD2. This CDR3 contains 16 residues. CDR1 is SGHVS and CDR2 is FNYEAQ in the germline V gene. Unmatched junction bases numbered 6, after V lost 5 bases and J lost 0 bases. The CDR3 region has the DNA TGTGCCAGCAGCCGGCGGGGGGTTAGCTCCTACAATGAGCAGTTCTTC. It specifies CASSRRGVSSYNEQFF.

The chain uses TRBV18 and TRBJ1-2, with TRBD1 matching 8 bases. CDR1 is KGHSH, CDR2 LQKENI, per germline. The V and J ends lost 3 bases and 2 bases, in that order; junction bases with no gene match: 5. This CDR3 has 15 residues. CDR3 in DNA: TGTGCCAGCTCACCTGAAAGGACAGGGAACTATGGCTACACCTTC. It translates to CASSPERTGNYGYTF.

The V and J genes are TRBV2 and TRBJ2-5; 10 nucleotides agree with TRBD2. The CDR3 loop spans 15 amino acids. CDR1 and CDR2 (germline): SNHLY, FYNNEI. V shed 5 bases and J 5 bases; nucleotides not matched to a gene: 8. This CDR3 is CASSPAGGIRETQYF. As DNA, the CDR3 is TGTGCCAGCAGTCCAGCGGGGGGGATCCGGGAGACCCAGTACTTC.

This clonotype showed up just a few times. V and J are TRBV6-5 and TRBJ1-2; D is unresolved. Per the germline V gene, CDR1 is MNHEY and CDR2 is SVGAGI. The CDR3 runs to 13 residues. The V end lost 10 bases, the J end lost 3 bases, and 15 bases lay between the germline ends. The CDR3 nucleotides are TGTGCCACCGCCAGAGGGCCCTACTATGGCTACACCTTC. Translation: CATARGPYYGYTF.